This TCR beta chain was documented in a study of T cell repertoires in cytomegalovirus infection. At the level of the study: Recently identified HLA-C-restricted CMV epitopes were among the peptides used. Based on public TCR beta signatures, there were indications of CMV infection and of a matching HLA type.

Of note for this clonotype: Antigen specificity is unknown.

TCRdb passed the reads through MiXCR, listing each CDR3 protein once. The table shows roughly 570,000 distinct CDR3 sequences, with just under 40% occurring only once. This CDR3 comprises 15 residues. Trimming cost V 0 bases and J 3 bases; bases outside gene matches: 3. Germline CDR1 reads LNHNV; CDR2 reads YYDKDF (reference sequence). Here the sequenced sample was cultured PBMCs, taken from culture after CMV antigen stimulation. This TCR came from a human donor in good health (CMV status not recorded). Some clones in this sample may be carry-over from other donors' samples. J is TRBJ2-7 and V is TRBV15; 9 bases are shared with TRBD1. CDR3 sequence reads: CATSRDLGQGYEQYF. The CDR3 coding sequence is TGTGCCACCAGCAGAGATCTGGGACAGGGCTACGAGCAGTACTTC.